This T cell receptor (beta chain) was obtained from a study of shared clonotypes between healthy human individuals. Findings and limits, study-wide: What naive subsets generally showed was a larger estimated richness than memory subsets showed.

In its sample, this clone was seen many times. Its cognate antigen is unknown. TCRdb keeps only in-frame clones here, not all; method: immunoSEQ multiplex PCR. Among about 1.1 million clones listed, about four fifths were seen once. Healthy HIV-negative adults with no recent acute infections or vaccinations were recruited as donors. Trimming left V 4 bases short and J 6 bases short, with 13 bases between. Per germline, CDR1 MNHEY and CDR2 SVGAGI. The CDR3 covers 13 residues. This sequence originates from a man aged 18 to 29 in good health. Some clones in this sample may be carry-over from other donors' samples. V gene TRBV6-5 combines with J gene TRBJ2-7; D call uncertain. Sequenced input: memory CD4+ T cells from PBMCs. As for subset: CD45RA-negative fraction. CDR3 nucleotides: TGTGCCAGCAGTTCCGACCCCGCAGTCGAGCAGTACTTC. It encodes CASSSDPAVEQYF.